This TCR beta chain was profiled in a study of blood T cell repertoires in COVID-19. About the study: Sample material is recorded as cDNA or gDNA derived from T cells, B-cell-depleted T cells, or PBMCs.

Recruits, aged roughly 18 to 89 years, lived in under 25 US areas. Grouping used clinical history reported by participants in a survey and questionnaire. The V gene lost 1 base and the J gene lost 4 bases, with 5 bases spanning the gap. CDR1 and CDR2 (germline): SGHRS, YFSETQ. The CDR3 consists of 12 residues. As handled by the study authors: It was from reference gene primer amplification that nucleated cell counts were estimated. The assay was immunoSEQ multiplex PCR, and TCRdb's table has in-frame clones only and misses some. V, J and clone size were drawn from that table, and D and trimming were deduced from the DNA. The table has 150,000 to 200,000 clones, roughly 90% seen once.

This rearrangement joins TRBV5-1 to TRBJ1-1, with D hard to call. Sequencing was performed on PBMCs or T cells enriched from blood (not recorded which). The TCR was taken from a woman in her 50s who had recovered from COVID-19. The CDR3 loop reads CASSLSGTEAFF. The CDR3 nucleotides are TGCGCCAGCAGCTTGTCGGGCACTGAAGCTTTCTTT.